This TCR beta chain was sequenced in a study of regulatory T cells in long-lasting Graves disease. The wider study: Graves' patients diagnosed newly had used antithyroid drugs under 3 months.

The TCR beta library used iRepertoire HTBI primers with Arm-PCR amplification of CDR3. TCRdb used MiXCR to reprocess the multiplex PCR reads, holding one entry per CDR3 protein. The sample yields under 700,000 distinct CDR3 sequences, around 16% seen once. This clonotype was found a few times. The V gene end was trimmed by 7 bases and the J gene end by 2 bases; junction bases not matched to a gene: 6. This CDR3 region has 16 residues. The germline V gene encodes CDR1 MNHNS and CDR2 SASEGT. This sample's time point: newly diagnosed GD, antithyroid drugs for less than 3 months. After RNA was extracted from PBMCs, the TCR library was made from it. A further study also used this sample, focusing on T cells in Graves' hyperthyroidism and ophthalmopathy. From that study: Diagnosis relied on clinical symptoms, serum thyroxine and TRAb, thyroid ultrasound and orbital computed tomography. The HTBI primer set served for first-round RT-PCR of the TCR CDR3. Most thyroid clonotypes expanded above 0.001 were also detected in blood.

Sequencing used peripheral blood mononuclear cells (PBMCs), obtained at new diagnosis, from a patient treated with antithyroid drugs. This chain links TRBV6-1 with TRBJ2-2, with TRBD2 matching 11 bases. This clonotype was sampled from a woman aged 40 to 65 with Graves disease. CDR3 sequence: CASTILAGGNTGELFF. DNA of the CDR3: TGTGCCAGCACCATTCTAGCGGGGGGCAACACCGGGGAGCTGTTTTTT.